Listed below are T cell receptor beta chains from one sample, sequenced in a study of cytomegalovirus exposure and HLA in healthy donors. The repertoire was sequenced with immunoSEQ multiplex PCR; TCRdb's copy has only in-frame clones and lacks some. The sample lists fewer than 300,000 clones; 80% were seen once. Sequenced: PBMCs. The receptor source for this set is a girl between 2 and 10 years old in good health and CMV-seronegative. CDR3s include the opening cysteine and the closing phenylalanine or tryptophan. Each record gives: J gene, V gene, D gene, clone size, CDR3 DNA, CDR3 protein. A D gene is named only where the DNA matches it firmly. Clone size is stated in some rows and not others, as once, few, many or a class when expanded.

j_gene: TRBJ2-7; v_gene: TRBV7-6; d_gene: TRBD1; abundance: NA; CDR3nt: TGTGCCAGCAGCTTAGGACAGGGGGCGGGCTACGAGCAGTACTTC; CDR3aa: CASSLGQGAGYEQYF
j_gene: TRBJ2-7; v_gene: TRBV7-9; d_gene: TRBD1; abundance: NA; CDR3nt: TGTTCCAGCAGCTCCGACCCGACAGGGACCTCCTACGAGCAGTACTTC; CDR3aa: CSSSSDPTGTSYEQYF
j_gene: TRBJ1-5; v_gene: TRBV9; d_gene: NA; abundance: NA; CDR3nt: TGTGCCAGCAGCAAAGACACCGATCAGCCCCAGCATTTT; CDR3aa: CASSKDTDQPQHF
j_gene: TRBJ1-3; v_gene: TRBV28; d_gene: NA; abundance: NA; CDR3nt: TGTGCCAGCAGTTTATATGCCCAAACAGGGACGGGAAACACCATATATTTT; CDR3aa: CASSLYAQTGTGNTIYF
j_gene: TRBJ1-1; v_gene: TRBV4-1; d_gene: TRBD1; abundance: NA; CDR3nt: TGCGCCAGCAGCCAAGCGGACAGGACGAACACTGAAGCTTTCTTT; CDR3aa: CASSQADRTNTEAFF
j_gene: TRBJ2-3; v_gene: TRBV18; d_gene: NA; abundance: few; CDR3nt: TGTGCCAGCTCACCACCTTTCTTGAGACTAGGAACGCAGTATTTT; CDR3aa: CASSPPFLRLGTQYF
j_gene: TRBJ2-7; v_gene: TRBV6-5; d_gene: NA; abundance: once; CDR3nt: TGTGCCAGCAGTCGGACTGTTAAGGGCTACGAGCAGTACTTC; CDR3aa: CASSRTVKGYEQYF
j_gene: TRBJ2-3; v_gene: TRBV9; d_gene: TRBD2; abundance: NA; CDR3nt: TGTGCCAGCAGCGCCTGGACTAGCGGCACAGATACGCAGTATTTT; CDR3aa: CASSAWTSGTDTQYF
j_gene: TRBJ1-5; v_gene: TRBV7-9; d_gene: NA; abundance: NA; CDR3nt: TGTTCCAGCAGCTTAGATAAGCCAGGGGATCAGCCCCAGCATTTT; CDR3aa: CSSSLDKPGDQPQHF
j_gene: TRBJ1-1; v_gene: TRBV12-5; d_gene: NA; abundance: NA; CDR3nt: TGTGCTAGTGGTTTTTCGGAGCCGGGGAACACTGAAGCTTTCTTT; CDR3aa: CASGFSEPGNTEAFF
j_gene: TRBJ2-3; v_gene: TRBV7-8; d_gene: TRBD1; abundance: NA; CDR3nt: TGTGCCAGCAGCTTTGGGACAGCAGATACGCAGTATTTT; CDR3aa: CASSFGTADTQYF
j_gene: TRBJ1-5; v_gene: TRBV29-1; d_gene: NA; abundance: NA; CDR3nt: TGCAGCGTTGCGTCGGGTTTGGTAGACCAGCCCCAGCATTTT; CDR3aa: CSVASGLVDQPQHF
j_gene: TRBJ2-7; v_gene: TRBV6-1; d_gene: NA; abundance: NA; CDR3nt: TGTGCCAGCAGTGAAGCGGACAGTCGACCCTACGAGCAGTACTTC; CDR3aa: CASSEADSRPYEQYF
j_gene: TRBJ2-5; v_gene: TRBV27; d_gene: TRBD2; abundance: NA; CDR3nt: TGTGCCAGCAGCCGTACTGGGGTGATGACTAGCGGGGGAAAGACCCAGTACTTC; CDR3aa: CASSRTGVMTSGGKTQYF
j_gene: TRBJ1-5; v_gene: TRBV28; d_gene: NA; abundance: NA; CDR3nt: TGTGCCAGCAACTTACAGGGTCACAATCAGCCCCAGCATTTT; CDR3aa: CASNLQGHNQPQHF
j_gene: TRBJ2-3; v_gene: TRBV19; d_gene: NA; abundance: NA; CDR3nt: TGTGCCAGTAGTATAAGTCAACGGGGGACTAGCACAGATACGCAGTATTTT; CDR3aa: CASSISQRGTSTDTQYF
j_gene: TRBJ1-6; v_gene: TRBV5-6; d_gene: TRBD1; abundance: once; CDR3nt: TGTGCCAGCAGCTCCCGGACAGGGGGTTCACCCCTCCACTTT; CDR3aa: CASSSRTGGSPLHF
j_gene: TRBJ1-1; v_gene: TRBV10-3; d_gene: NA; abundance: NA; CDR3nt: TGTGCCATCAGGGACCCGTTGAGGGTCCGAAACACTGAAGCTTTCTTT; CDR3aa: CAIRDPLRVRNTEAFF
j_gene: TRBJ1-6; v_gene: TRBV28; d_gene: TRBD1; abundance: NA; CDR3nt: TGTGCCAGCGCGCAAGGGACAGCCTATAATTCACCCCTCCACTTT; CDR3aa: CASAQGTAYNSPLHF
j_gene: TRBJ2-3; v_gene: TRBV2; d_gene: TRBD2; abundance: NA; CDR3nt: TGTGCCAGCAGGGCCGGGACTAGCGGGGTTGATACGCAGTATTTT; CDR3aa: CASRAGTSGVDTQYF
j_gene: TRBJ1-2; v_gene: TRBV2; d_gene: NA; abundance: NA; CDR3nt: TGTGCCAGCAGTGAAGCCCCCCTTAACTATGGCTACACCTTC; CDR3aa: CASSEAPLNYGYTF
j_gene: TRBJ1-1; v_gene: TRBV13; d_gene: NA; abundance: NA; CDR3nt: TGTGCCAGCAGCTTAGGTCAGGGAAGAGGTGAAGCTTTCTTT; CDR3aa: CASSLGQGRGEAFF
j_gene: TRBJ1-6; v_gene: TRBV14; d_gene: TRBD1; abundance: NA; CDR3nt: TGTGCCAGCAGCCAAATACCGGGACAGGGCCTACCCCTCCACTTT; CDR3aa: CASSQIPGQGLPLHF
j_gene: TRBJ1-6; v_gene: TRBV30; d_gene: NA; abundance: few; CDR3nt: TGTGCCTGCCGGTATAGCTCCTATAATTCACCCCTCCACTTT; CDR3aa: CACRYSSYNSPLHF
j_gene: TRBJ2-2; v_gene: TRBV28; d_gene: TRBD1; abundance: NA; CDR3nt: TGTGCCAGCAGTTTCTGGGGGTCCAGGGGGCCTAGCGGGGAGCTGTTTTTT; CDR3aa: CASSFWGSRGPSGELFF
j_gene: TRBJ2-3; v_gene: TRBV29-1; d_gene: TRBD2; abundance: NA; CDR3nt: TGCAGCTCAGGGACTAGCGGGAGCACAGATACGCAGTATTTT; CDR3aa: CSSGTSGSTDTQYF
j_gene: TRBJ1-2; v_gene: TRBV30; d_gene: TRBD1; abundance: NA; CDR3nt: TGTGCCTGGAGTTCTCAGGGGGACTATGGCTACACCTTC; CDR3aa: CAWSSQGDYGYTF
j_gene: TRBJ2-5; v_gene: TRBV7-9; d_gene: NA; abundance: NA; CDR3nt: TGTGCCAGCAGCTCCCCCGGCCCCCTTCCGGGTCGAGAGACCCAGTACTTC; CDR3aa: CASSSPGPLPGRETQYF